These 10 T cell receptor beta chains share one sample of origin, sequenced in a study of CD4 T cells in relation to SARS-CoV-2 and coronaviruses. CD4+ T cells from unexposed donors were obtained before the COVID-19 pandemic (2011-2018). The cells were cultured for over eight days before CD4+ T cells were isolated. TCRdb's copy holds only in-frame clones and misses some; the assay was immunoSEQ multiplex PCR. This table has 20,000 to 25,000 clones, roughly 76% appearing once. No antigens are known for them. The sequencing input was CD4+ T cells from PBMCs, cultured in vitro. These receptors came from a human donor in good health.

As DNA, the CDR3 is TGTGCCAGCAGCTTAGCCACCACCGCGTCTGGGGCCAACGTCCTGACTTTC. Translation: CASSLATTASGANVLTF. J is TRBJ2-6 and V is TRBV7-8; D ambiguous. Germline CDR1 reads SGHVS; CDR2 reads FQNEAQ. The CDR3 covers 17 residues. Trimming removed 0 bases at V and 1 base at J, with 10 bases between.

V and J are TRBV19 and TRBJ1-3, with TRBD1 matching over 9 bases. Germline loops: CDR1 LNHDA, CDR2 SQIVND (reference sequence). This CDR3 comprises 15 residues. The V segment lost 9 bases and the J segment 3 bases; nucleotides outside the gene matches: 9. The CDR3 loop reads CASGPGQGFGNTIYF. CDR3 sequence (DNA): TGTGCCAGCGGGCCGGGACAGGGATTTGGAAACACCATATATTTT. The complete variable domain, with remaining parts taken from reference TRBV19 and TRBJ1-3, reads DGGITQSPKYLFRKEGQNVTLSCEQNLNHDAMYWYRQDPGQGLRLIYYSQIVNDFQKGDIAEGYSVSREKKESFPLTVTSAQKNPTAFYLCASGPGQGFGNTIYFGEGSWLTVV.

This rearrangement joins TRBV24-1 to TRBJ1-5; D may be TRBD1 (6 bases). This CDR3 region has 14 residues. The ends were cut back, 10 bases at V and 6 bases at J, with 18 bases in the middle. Germline V gives CDR1 KGHDR, CDR2 SFDVKD. CDR3 in amino acids: CATQQQGFGQPQHF. The CDR3, as DNA: TGTGCCACTCAACAGCAGGGGTTCGGTCAGCCCCAGCATTTT.

The V and J genes are TRBV24-1 and TRBJ1-2, with D possibly matching TRBD1 (6 bases). In germline, CDR1 is KGHDR, CDR2 SFDVKD. The CDR3 runs to 15 residues. With 9 bases removed from V and 7 bases from J, the gap between germline ends came to 23 bases. CDR3 loop: CATATTNTGILGYTF. In nucleotides, the CDR3 is TGTGCCACCGCTACTACTAATACAGGGATCCTTGGCTACACCTTC.

The V and J genes are TRBV11-3 and TRBJ2-1; 9 positions match TRBD2. V shed 5 bases and J 10 bases; nucleotides not matched to a gene: 9. This CDR3 is built from 14 residues. The germline V gene has CDR1 SGHNT and CDR2 YENEEA. CDR3 amino acids: CASSLVAGEPEQFF. The DNA of the CDR3 is TGTGCCAGCAGCCTGGTAGCGGGAGAACCGGAGCAGTTCTTC.

This chain links TRBV18 with TRBJ1-1; no clear D. The germline V and J ends were trimmed by 1 base and 3 bases, with 6 bases remaining between them. Germline CDR1 KGHSH, CDR2 LQKENI. The CDR3 has 13 amino acids. The CDR3 DNA is TGTGCCAGCTCACCACGTGAGGACACTGAAGCTTTCTTT. Amino acids: CASSPREDTEAFF.

The chain uses TRBV19 and TRBJ1-1; possible D gene TRBD1, 5 bases. From germline, CDR1 is LNHDA and CDR2 SQIVND (reference sequence). Trimming removed 7 bases from V and 5 bases from J, with 17 bases in between. The CDR3 contains 14 residues. The CDR3 loop is CASIQSLRGTEAFF. DNA of the CDR3: TGTGCCAGTATCCAAAGTCTCCGGGGGACTGAAGCTTTCTTT.

The chain links TRBV15 to TRBJ2-7; D ambiguous. Trimming removed 8 bases at V and 0 bases at J, with 8 bases between. The germline gives CDR1 LNHNV, CDR2 YYDKDF (reference sequence). The CDR3 totals 12 residues. This CDR3 reads CATSHSSYEQYF. The DNA of the CDR3 is TGTGCCACCTCACACAGCTCCTACGAGCAGTACTTC.

The rearrangement uses TRBV27 and TRBJ1-6; 9 positions agree with TRBD1. The CDR3 length is 14 residues. The V and J ends lost 6 bases and 7 bases, in that order; junction bases with no gene match: 4. Germline V lookup: CDR1 MNHEY, CDR2 SMNVEV (reference sequence). CDR3 nucleotide sequence: TGTGCCAGCAGGCTTGGACAGGGGAATTCACCCCTCCACTTT. It yields the protein CASRLGQGNSPLHF.

J is TRBJ2-1 and V is TRBV27, with a tentative D call TRBD2 (6 bases). The CDR3 totals 18 residues. Germline loops: CDR1 MNHEY, CDR2 SMNVEV (reference sequence). V was cut by 6 bases and J by 1 base, with 22 bases left in between. The chain's CDR3 is CASRPPEGLSLSYNEQFF. For the CDR3, the DNA is TGTGCCAGCAGACCCCCCGAAGGACTATCGCTATCCTACAATGAGCAGTTCTTC.